The rows below give T cell receptor beta chains drawn from one sample of a study of blood T cell repertoires in COVID-19. TCRdb keeps only in-frame clones here, not all; method: immunoSEQ multiplex PCR. Among about 350,000 clones listed, about 90% were seen once. The sequencing input was PBMCs or T cells enriched from blood (not recorded which). The receptors here all came from a woman in her 30s who had recovered from COVID-19. CDR3s include the opening cysteine and the closing phenylalanine or tryptophan. A D gene is named only where the DNA matches it firmly. Size is stated for part of the rows, as once, few or many counts, or as a class when the clone is expanded.

clone_size	j_call	v_call	d_call	cdr3_nt	cdr3_aa
NA	TRBJ1-6	TRBV28	NA	TGTGCCAGCAGTTTACTGGCCATCCCTTCACCCCTCCACTTT	CASSLLAIPSPLHF
NA	TRBJ1-4	TRBV3-1/TRBV3-2	NA	TGTGCCAGCGCAAGACTGAATGAAAAACTGTTTTTT	CASARLNEKLFF
NA	TRBJ2-1	TRBV13	NA	TGTGCCAGCAGCTCCCGGACTGGATACAATGAGCAGTTCTTC	CASSSRTGYNEQFF
NA	TRBJ2-7	TRBV5-6	TRBD1	TGTGCCAGCAGCTTAACCGGGACAGGTGCCTACGAGCAGTACTTC	CASSLTGTGAYEQYF
NA	TRBJ2-4	TRBV12-5	NA	TGTGCTAGTGGTCCCGGACAGCGAGACGACATTCAGTACTTC	CASGPGQRDDIQYF
NA	TRBJ2-1	TRBV27	NA	TGTGCCAGCAGTCTCACGGGGGGCCCCTACAATGAGCAGTTCTTC	CASSLTGGPYNEQFF
NA	TRBJ1-6	TRBV6-1	NA	TGTGCCAGCAGTGAAGCGGGGGCCCGGGGTTCACCCCTCCACTTT	CASSEAGARGSPLHF
NA	TRBJ1-1	TRBV4-1	NA	TGCGCCAGCAGCCAATCTAGCCAATCCCTGGGAGCTTTCTTT	CASSQSSQSLGAFF
NA	TRBJ1-1	TRBV7-8	NA	TGTGCCAGCAGCTTAGAAGGAAAGGGGGTGAGCACTGAAGCTTTCTTT	CASSLEGKGVSTEAFF
NA	TRBJ2-1	TRBV7-2	TRBD2	TGTGCCAGCAGCTTAGCGGGAGCGGGGATCTCCTACAATGAGCAGTTCTTC	CASSLAGAGISYNEQFF
NA	TRBJ2-7	TRBV5-8	NA	TGTGCCAGCAGCTTGGCTCGACAGGAGGACGAGCAGTACTTC	CASSLARQEDEQYF
NA	TRBJ1-2	TRBV28	TRBD1	TGTGCCAGCAGTTTAAGGCGGACAGGGGCTAACTATGGCTACACCTTC	CASSLRRTGANYGYTF
NA	TRBJ2-1	TRBV19	NA	TGTGCCAGTAGAAACCGGGGATTCTACAATGAGCAGTTCTTC	CASRNRGFYNEQFF
medium-sized	TRBJ2-2	TRBV2	NA	TGTGCCAGCAGTGAGGGCCCCTCGGAGCTGTTTTTT	CASSEGPSELFF
once	TRBJ1-4	TRBV2	NA	TGTGCCAGCAGTGGGGGGCGAACAGGGCAAGGCGAAAAACTGTTTTTT	CASSGGRTGQGEKLFF
NA	TRBJ2-7	TRBV3-1/TRBV3-2	TRBD2	TGTGCCAGCACCCCGACTAGCGGGGGGACTATCTACGAGCAGTACTTC	CASTPTSGGTIYEQYF
NA	TRBJ1-5	TRBV12-3/TRBV12-4	NA	TGTGCCAGCAGCGGAGAGGGAACTCAGCCCCAGCATTTT	CASSGEGTQPQHF
NA	TRBJ1-1	TRBV11-2	NA	TGTGCCAGCAGCTGGGGGGGTTCGAGGAACACTGAAGCTTTCTTT	CASSWGGSRNTEAFF
NA	TRBJ1-5	TRBV15	NA	TGTGCCACCAGCAGAGAGCCATCCACTTATCAGCCCCAGCATTTT	CATSREPSTYQPQHF
few	TRBJ2-3	TRBV10-1	NA	TGCGCCAGCAGTGAGTCGGGGAGGGATACGCAGTATTTT	CASSESGRDTQYF
NA	TRBJ2-5	TRBV10-2	NA	TGCGCCAGCAGTGACCCCGGACATTCGGAGCAAGAGACCCAGTACTTC	CASSDPGHSEQETQYF
NA	TRBJ2-7	TRBV10-1	NA	TGCGCCAGCAGTGACCTAGTTGGAGCCAGCTCCTACGAGCAGTACTTC	CASSDLVGASSYEQYF
NA	TRBJ1-2	TRBV5-6	NA	TGTGCCAGCAACCCTATAGGGGGGGCGGGAGAATATGGCTACACCTTC	CASNPIGGAGEYGYTF
NA	TRBJ1-5	TRBV28	NA	TGTGCCAGCAGCGAAGAGCCCGCCAATCAGCCCCAGCATTTT	CASSEEPANQPQHF
NA	TRBJ2-1	TRBV7-6	NA	TGTGCCAGCAGCTTTGACAGGCTTGCCTCCTACAATGAGCAGTTCTTC	CASSFDRLASYNEQFF
NA	TRBJ2-7	TRBV6-5	NA	TGTGCCAGCGGGGCAGGACACCGGTCCTACGAGCAGTACTTC	CASGAGHRSYEQYF
NA	TRBJ1-3	TRBV7-6	TRBD1	TGTGCCAGCAGCTTAGCGAGGGAACAGGGGTCCTCTGGAAACACCATATATTTT	CASSLAREQGSSGNTIYF
NA	TRBJ2-1	TRBV2	TRBD2	TGTGCCAGCAGTGAAATGTCTAGCGGGGTGGGCAATGAGCAGTTCTTC	CASSEMSSGVGNEQFF
NA	TRBJ1-5	TRBV7-9	TRBD1	TGTGCCAGCAGCCCTGGGACAGGATATAGCAATCAGCCCCAGCATTTT	CASSPGTGYSNQPQHF
NA	TRBJ1-4	TRBV5-8	NA	TGTGCCAGCAGCTACAGGGCTGAAAAACTGTTTTTT	CASSYRAEKLFF
NA	TRBJ2-3	TRBV27	TRBD2	TGTGCCAGCAGCTGGTTAGCGGGGAAGACAGATACGCAGTATTTT	CASSWLAGKTDTQYF
NA	TRBJ1-1	TRBV25-1	TRBD1	TGTGCCAGCAGTGAGGCGGGACAGGGGAACACTGAAGCTTTCTTT	CASSEAGQGNTEAFF
NA	TRBJ2-3	TRBV15	TRBD2	TGTGCCACCAGCAGAGATGTAGCGGGGCTCACAGATACGCAGTATTTT	CATSRDVAGLTDTQYF
NA	TRBJ1-6	TRBV19	NA	TGTGCCAGTAGTTCCCGACAGGCTGGTTTCTCACCCCTCCACTTT	CASSSRQAGFSPLHF
NA	TRBJ2-5	TRBV7-9	TRBD1	TGTGCCAGCAGCGCTAGGACAGGGAAGTATCAAGAGACCCAGTACTTC	CASSARTGKYQETQYF
NA	TRBJ1-2	TRBV10-3	TRBD1	TGTGCCATCAGTGATCAGGGACAGGGTGCTGGCTACACCTTC	CAISDQGQGAGYTF
NA	TRBJ2-2	TRBV7-9	NA	TGTGCCAGGGAGGACTACAACACCGGGGAGCTGTTTTTT	CAREDYNTGELFF
NA	TRBJ2-1	TRBV10-1	TRBD2	TGCGCCAGCAGCTCCGGGACTAGCGGTGGTGAGCAGTTCTTC	CASSSGTSGGEQFF
NA	TRBJ2-4	TRBV6-5	NA	TGTGCCAGCAGAGGCTCCGGGGCCAAAAACATTCAGTACTTC	CASRGSGAKNIQYF
NA	TRBJ2-3	TRBV24-1	NA	TGTGCCACCAGCCCGGTTAGCGCAGATACGCAGTATTTT	CATSPVSADTQYF
once	TRBJ2-7	TRBV28	TRBD1	TGTGCCAGCAGCCTGACAGGGGCTGGCTACGAGCAGTACTTC	CASSLTGAGYEQYF
NA	TRBJ2-4	TRBV19	NA	TGTGCCAGTAGCGAAAGACAGAGCAGCCAGTACTTC	CASSERQSSQYF
NA	TRBJ1-1	TRBV9	TRBD1	TGTGCCAGCAGCCTCCGGACAGGCATGAACACTGAAGCTTTCTTT	CASSLRTGMNTEAFF
NA	TRBJ2-7	TRBV14	NA	TGTGCCAGCAGCCGGTCGCCGGGACTCCCGGACGAGCAGTACTTC	CASSRSPGLPDEQYF
NA	TRBJ1-6	TRBV11-2	NA	TGTGCCACCAGATTGGAGTTGAATTCACCCCTCCACTTT	CATRLELNSPLHF
NA	TRBJ2-3	TRBV5-1	TRBD1	TGCGCCAGCAGCTCGGGACAGGGGGCATCAGATACGCAGTATTTT	CASSSGQGASDTQYF
NA	TRBJ2-4	TRBV19	TRBD1	TGTGCCAGTAGCCGATTGGACAGGATGGAAGCCAAAAACATTCAGTACTTC	CASSRLDRMEAKNIQYF
NA	TRBJ1-1	TRBV19	TRBD1	TGTGCCAGTAGGACAGGGCGGGACAGGAAAACTGAAGCTTTCTTT	CASRTGRDRKTEAFF
NA	TRBJ2-3	TRBV27	TRBD1	TGTGCCAGCAGCCCTGCGACAGGGTCAGATACGCAGTATTTT	CASSPATGSDTQYF